These 17 T cell receptor beta chains share one sample of origin, sequenced in a study of tumor-infiltrating lymphocytes in primary liver carcinoma. Germline DNA was also extracted, while the blood RNA originated from unsorted whole blood. Reverse transcription of roughly 0.5 ug total RNA with a constant-region primer produced TCR beta cDNA. Each TCR beta library was derived from three nested multiplex PCR rounds that employed slightly modified ARM-PCR. Running 10 cycles apiece, the first two PCR rounds relied on TRBV1-TRBV30 forward primers together with a C-beta reverse primer. TCRdb re-derived calls from the multiplex PCR reads in MiXCR, one entry per CDR3 protein. The sample carries some 180,000 distinct CDR3 sequences, approximately 60% recorded once. Sequenced material: peripheral blood. Source of these receptors: a middle-aged man with primary liver carcinoma and hepatitis B virus infection.

Concerning this clonotype: An end of the junction does not agree with germline; a read error may underlie this. The chain uses TRBV29-1 and TRBJ2-7; TRBD2 matches at 15 bases. This CDR3 has 18 residues. Per the germline V gene, CDR1 is SQVTM and CDR2 is ANQGSEA. The CDR3 loop reads CSVAIGLAGGQASYEQYF. CDR3 DNA sequence: TGCAGCGTAGCAATAGGACTAGCGGGAGGGCAGGCCAGTTACGAACAGTACTTC.

The V and J genes are TRBV10-1 and TRBJ1-2; 7 bases are a match to TRBD1. The germline gives CDR1 WNHNN, CDR2 SYGVQD (reference sequence). This CDR3 is built from 13 residues. Trimming cost V 5 bases and J 4 bases; bases outside gene matches: 4. The CDR3 coding sequence is TGCGCCAGCAGTTCAGGGGGGAGCTATGGCTACACCTTC. It encodes CASSSGGSYGYTF.

Points on this clonotype: At one end the junction does not follow the germline gene, possibly because of a read error. The chain is built from TRBV11-2 and TRBJ2-6; tentatively, D is TRBD1 (5 bases). Germline CDR1 is SGHAT and CDR2 is FQNNGV. The CDR3 covers 18 residues. The CDR3 region is CASSLKWGWVGGANFLTF. DNA of the CDR3: TGTGCCAGCAGCTTAAAGTGGGGTTGGGTAGGTGGGGCCAACTTCCTGACTTTC.

As concerns this clonotype: A read error may account for a junction end that differs from germline. This sequence joins TRBV29-1 and TRBJ1-1; D gene uncertain. The CDR3 consists of 13 residues. The V gene's germline CDR1 is SQVTM and CDR2 ANQGSEA. The CDR3 reads CIVAVGRGTEAFF. The CDR3 DNA is TGCATCGTTGCTGTGGGTCGGGGCACTGAAGCTTTCTTT.

This clonotype was counted once. At one of its ends the junction is not consistent with the germline gene, which may arise from a read error. The gene calls are TRBV6-6 and TRBJ1-2; D is undetermined. This CDR3 comprises 13 residues. Germline assignment: CDR1 MNHNY and CDR2 SVGAGI (reference sequence). The chain's CDR3 is CACSLGRHYGYIF. CDR3 bases: TGTGCCTGCAGTTTGGGCAGACACTATGGCTACATCTTC.

J is TRBJ2-3 and V is TRBV4-2, with 14 bases lining up with TRBD2. From germline, CDR1 is LGHNA and CDR2 YNFKEQ. The CDR3 spans 17 residues. The trim removed 1 base at V and 5 bases at J, leaving 5 bases unmatched. The CDR3 DNA sequence: TGTGCCAGCAGCCAAGGGGGGACTAGCGGGAGTCAAGATACGCAGTATTTT. Translation: CASSQGGTSGSQDTQYF.

This clonotype turned up a few times. V usage is TRBV6-2 or TRBV6-3 and J usage is TRBJ2-1, with 9 positions matching TRBD1. With V trimmed by 4 bases and J by 4 bases, 8 bases remained unmatched. Germline lookup yields CDR1 MNHEY and CDR2 SVGEGT. The CDR3 length is 16 residues. In DNA, the CDR3 is TGTGCCAGCAGTTCGACCACGGGACAGGGATACAATGAGCAGTTCTTC. This encodes CASSSTTGQGYNEQFF.

This clonotype appeared a few times. This chain connects TRBV6-1 to TRBJ2-3, with 8 positions matching TRBD1. V shed 6 bases, J shed 1 base, and the junction held 9 bases outside the gene matches. CDR3 length: 16 residues. Germline lookup yields CDR1 MNHNS and CDR2 SASEGT. CDR3 sequence: CASSAVPGQGTDTQYF. In DNA, the CDR3 is TGTGCCAGCAGCGCCGTACCGGGACAGGGCACAGATACGCAGTATTTT.

This chain joins TRBV23-1 and TRBJ2-7; 7 bases align to TRBD1. TRBV23-1 is classed as an ORF, of uncertain function. The CDR3 sequence is 14 residues long. J was trimmed by 3 bases and V by 5 bases; bases with no gene match: 7. CDR3 sequence reads: CASSFRDSYYEQYF. As DNA, the CDR3 is TGCGCCAGCAGTTTCCGGGACAGCTACTACGAGCAGTACTTC.

This clonotype was seen repeatedly, ten times or more. The CDR3 protein is CASSSGTRPYEQYF. The CDR3 nucleotides are TGTGCCAGCAGCTCCGGGACTAGACCCTACGAGCAGTACTTC. This sequence joins TRBV11-2 and TRBJ2-7, with 8 bases fitting TRBD2. This CDR3 has 14 residues. J lost 2 bases, V lost 4 bases, and 4 bases had no gene match. Germline-derived CDR1 and CDR2 are SGHAT and FQNNGV.

A word on this clonotype: An end of the junction does not agree with germline; a read error may underlie this. The chain has TRBV29-1 and TRBJ2-3; perhaps TRBD2 as D (6 bases). The V gene's germline CDR1 is SQVTM and CDR2 ANQGSEA. The CDR3 spans 15 residues. The CDR3 DNA sequence: TGCAGCGTGGGCTTTTCGATAGCGGCGACAGATACGCAGTGTTTT. Translation gives CSVGFSIAATDTQCF.

With regard to this clonotype: Lacking the conserved final phenylalanine or tryptophan, this CDR3 likely reflects a read error. The chain uses TRBV6-1 and TRBJ1-1; D unclear. Per the germline V gene, CDR1 is MNHNS and CDR2 is SASEGT. The CDR3 runs to 13 residues. The ends were cut back, 2 bases at V and 1 base at J, with 5 bases in the middle. DNA for the CDR3: TGTGCCAGCAGTGAAAACTGGAACACTGAAGCTTTCTTA. Encoded protein: CASSENWNTEAFL.

This clonotype has ten or more counts. The rearrangement joins TRBV6-5 to TRBJ2-7; possibly TRBD1 or TRBD2 for D (5 bases each). The CDR3 is 16 amino acids. Germline loops: CDR1 MNHEY, CDR2 SVGAGI. V gave up 2 bases and J gave up 1 base, with 15 bases separating them. The CDR3: CASSYATGAASYEQYF. DNA for the CDR3: TGTGCCAGCAGTTACGCCACCGGGGCAGCTTCCTACGAGCAGTACTTC.

This clonotype was counted only a few times. This rearrangement joins TRBV28 to TRBJ1-1, with TRBD1 as a possible D gene (5 bases). Germline V gene lookup returns CDR1 MDHEN and CDR2 SYDVKM. The germline V and J ends were trimmed by 4 bases and 5 bases, with 11 bases remaining between them. CDR3 length: 13 amino acids. The DNA for the CDR3 is TGTGCCAGCAGTTCCGGGGGAGGAACTGAAGCTTTCTTT. This gives the protein CASSSGGGTEAFF.

J is TRBJ2-3 and V is TRBV29-1, with D possibly TRBD1 on 5 matching bases. The V end lost 8 bases, the J end lost 0 bases, and 15 bases lay between the germline ends. Germline CDR1 and CDR2: SQVTM and ANQGSEA. This CDR3 is 14 amino acids long. The CDR3 here is CSILSSGSTDTQYF. The CDR3 DNA reads TGCAGCATTCTTTCTTCAGGGAGCACAGATACGCAGTATTTT.

This clonotype was detected only a few times. The gene calls are TRBV29-1 and TRBJ2-7, with a possible D match to TRBD1 (5 bases). The germline V gene encodes CDR1 SQVTM and CDR2 ANQGSEA. Trimming stripped 7 bases from V and 3 bases from J, with 10 bases between. This CDR3 region has 11 residues. The CDR3 spells CSAFDSYEQYF. The CDR3 coding sequence is TGCAGCGCCTTCGACAGCTACGAGCAGTACTTC.

This chain uses TRBV6-1 with TRBJ1-5; D unresolved. V lost 10 bases, J lost 7 bases, and 17 bases lay in between. The CDR3 covers 13 residues. Per the germline V gene, CDR1 is MNHNS and CDR2 is SASEGT. DNA of the CDR3: TGTGCCATCATAGTCACCATGGGACAGCCCCAGCATTTT. Amino acid sequence: CAIIVTMGQPQHF.